This is a list of T cell receptor beta chains from one sample in a study of blood T cell repertoires in COVID-19. Sequencing used immunoSEQ multiplex PCR; TCRdb keeps in-frame clones, though not all of them. The sample consists of about 240,000 clones, more than 75% of them appearing once. Sequenced input: peripheral blood. Source of these receptors: a woman aged 70 to 79 with active or convalescent COVID-19. The CDR3 runs from the conserved cysteine through the conserved F or W. A D gene is named only where the DNA matches it firmly. Clone size is shown for a subset of rows, as once, few, many or a class of expanded clone.

j_call	clone_size	d_call	v_call	cdr3_length	cdr3_aa	cdr3_nt
TRBJ1-5	NA	NA	TRBV3-1/TRBV3-2	14	CASGENYSNQPQHF	TGTGCCAGCGGGGAGAACTATAGCAATCAGCCCCAGCATTTT
TRBJ1-1	NA	NA	TRBV9	13	CASSVSGNTEAFF	TGTGCCAGCAGCGTTTCGGGGAACACTGAAGCTTTCTTT
TRBJ1-1	once	TRBD1	TRBV5-4	15	CASSRPTGERTEAFF	TGTGCCAGCAGCCGGCCCACAGGGGAGAGAACTGAAGCTTTCTTT
TRBJ1-1	once	NA	TRBV6-5	13	CASRRAGDTEAFF	TGTGCCAGCAGGCGTGCGGGGGACACTGAAGCTTTCTTT
TRBJ1-6	few	NA	TRBV6-1	12	CASSESGSPLHF	TGTGCCAGCAGTGAATCAGGATCACCCCTCCACTTT
TRBJ1-5	NA	NA	TRBV19	17	CASRRPRGGDGNQPQHF	TGTGCCAGTAGGAGACCCCGGGGGGGTGATGGCAATCAGCCCCAGCATTTT
TRBJ1-5	NA	NA	TRBV6-2/TRBV6-3	15	CASSYNPGGHQPQHF	TGTGCCAGCAGTTACAACCCCGGGGGGCATCAGCCCCAGCATTTT
TRBJ1-1	NA	NA	TRBV10-3	15	CAISESGGGVAEAFF	TGTGCCATCAGTGAGTCCGGAGGGGGGGTCGCTGAAGCTTTCTTT
TRBJ2-7	NA	NA	TRBV12-3/TRBV12-4	11	CASSIQYEQYF	TGTGCCAGCAGCATCCAATACGAGCAGTACTTC
TRBJ2-1	once	TRBD2	TRBV6-5	11	CASTRGDEQFF	TGTGCCAGCACCCGGGGGGATGAGCAGTTCTTC
TRBJ1-1	NA	NA	TRBV18	13	CASSSRGAPEAFF	TGTGCCAGCTCATCCAGGGGAGCACCTGAAGCTTTCTTT
TRBJ1-6	NA	NA	TRBV5-6	13	CASSLRPTVALHF	TGTGCCAGCAGCTTGCGCCCAACGGTGGCCCTCCACTTT
TRBJ1-5	NA	NA	TRBV6-5	14	CASSPGQPNQPQHF	TGTGCCAGCAGCCCCGGACAGCCCAATCAGCCCCAGCATTTT
TRBJ2-2	NA	NA	TRBV6-4	13	CASSGEHTGELFF	TGTGCCAGCAGCGGGGAGCACACCGGGGAGCTGTTTTTT
TRBJ2-7	NA	TRBD2	TRBV6-1	13	CASSEAWGGEQYF	TGTGCCAGCAGTGAAGCCTGGGGGGGGGAGCAGTACTTC
TRBJ2-2	NA	NA	TRBV6-5	14	CASSYEGLIGELFF	TGTGCCAGCAGTTATGAAGGACTGATTGGGGAGCTGTTTTTT
TRBJ2-2	NA	NA	TRBV4-3	13	CASSPPGAGELFF	TGCGCCAGCAGCCCCCCGGGAGCCGGGGAGCTGTTTTTT
TRBJ2-7	NA	NA	TRBV5-6	13	CASSLGTFYEQYF	TGTGCCAGCAGCTTAGGGACTTTCTACGAGCAGTACTTC
TRBJ1-6	NA	TRBD1	TRBV2	13	CATTGQANSPLHF	TGTGCCACCACGGGACAGGCTAATTCACCCCTCCACTTT
TRBJ1-3	few	NA	TRBV7-6	16	CASSLGRSNSGNTIYF	TGTGCCAGCAGCTTGGGCAGGTCTAACTCTGGAAACACCATATATTTT
TRBJ1-3	NA	NA	TRBV7-6	15	CASSLSPGQGNTIYF	TGTGCCAGCAGCCTAAGTCCGGGACAAGGAAACACCATATATTTT
TRBJ2-5	NA	TRBD2	TRBV12-3/TRBV12-4	12	CASQGLADTQYF	TGTGCCAGCCAGGGACTAGCGGACACCCAGTACTTC
TRBJ1-2	NA	TRBD1	TRBV3-1/TRBV3-2	15	CASSQVVTGEGGYTF	TGTGCCAGCAGCCAAGTCGTTACAGGGGAAGGGGGTTACACCTTC
TRBJ2-1	NA	NA	TRBV3-1/TRBV3-2	11	CARRGNNEQFF	TGTGCTAGACGGGGGAATAATGAGCAGTTCTTC
TRBJ1-5	NA	NA	TRBV7-8	13	CASSRLSNQPQHF	TGTGCCAGCAGCCGACTGAGCAATCAGCCCCAGCATTTT
TRBJ1-2	NA	NA	TRBV5-6	13	CASSMGAKYGYTF	TGTGCCAGCAGTATGGGGGCGAAGTATGGCTACACCTTC
TRBJ1-2	NA	NA	TRBV6-6	13	CASSYSNRDGYTF	TGTGCCAGCAGTTACTCGAACAGGGATGGCTACACCTTC
TRBJ1-4	NA	NA	TRBV14	13	CASSQGTREKLFF	TGTGCCAGCTCCCAGGGAACAAGGGAAAAACTGTTTTTT
TRBJ1-1	NA	NA	TRBV28	16	CASRDTPGQGNTEAFF	TGTGCCAGCAGAGATACTCCGGGACAAGGAAACACTGAAGCTTTCTTT
TRBJ2-2	NA	NA	TRBV24-1	17	CATSDPTPGFPTGELFF	TGTGCCACCAGTGATCCGACCCCCGGGTTTCCCACCGGGGAGCTGTTTTTT
TRBJ1-6	NA	NA	TRBV2	14	CASSVRENNSPLHF	TGTGCCAGCAGTGTCCGAGAAAATAATTCACCCCTCCACTTT
TRBJ1-6	NA	NA	TRBV5-1	14	CASGQTSENSPLHF	TGCGCCAGCGGGCAGACGAGTGAGAATTCACCCCTCCACTTT
TRBJ2-3	NA	NA	TRBV10-3	12	CAISTGADTQYF	TGTGCCATCAGCACAGGAGCAGATACGCAGTATTTT
TRBJ2-7	NA	NA	TRBV19	16	CASSRPRGGQLGEQYF	TGTGCCAGTAGTCGCCCAAGGGGGGGCCAGCTAGGAGAGCAGTACTTC
TRBJ2-3	NA	TRBD1	TRBV6-6	16	CASRATDRTSTDTQYF	TGTGCCAGCAGGGCAACGGACAGGACTAGCACAGATACGCAGTATTTT
TRBJ1-6	NA	TRBD1	TRBV27	15	CASSLSDRSNSPLHF	TGTGCCAGCAGTTTATCGGACAGGTCTAATTCACCCCTCCACTTT
TRBJ1-1	NA	NA	TRBV10-3	12	CAIQSGGTEAFF	TGTGCCATCCAATCGGGGGGTACTGAAGCTTTCTTT
TRBJ1-5	NA	NA	TRBV7-9	16	CASSPGTRGGNQPQHF	TGTGCCAGCAGCCCTGGAACTCGGGGAGGCAATCAGCCCCAGCATTTT